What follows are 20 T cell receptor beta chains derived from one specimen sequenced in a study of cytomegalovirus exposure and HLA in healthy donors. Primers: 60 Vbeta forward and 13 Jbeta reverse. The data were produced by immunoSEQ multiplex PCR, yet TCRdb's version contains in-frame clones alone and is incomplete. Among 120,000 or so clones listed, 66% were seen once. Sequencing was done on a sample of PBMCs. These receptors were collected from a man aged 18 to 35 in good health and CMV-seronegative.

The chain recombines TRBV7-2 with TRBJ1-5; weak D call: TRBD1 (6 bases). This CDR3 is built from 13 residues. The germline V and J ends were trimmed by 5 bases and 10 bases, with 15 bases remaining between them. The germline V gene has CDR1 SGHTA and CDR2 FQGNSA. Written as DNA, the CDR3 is TGTGCCAGCAGCCGCGGGGGCCCTCCTCCCCAGCATTTT. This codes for CASSRGGPPPQHF.

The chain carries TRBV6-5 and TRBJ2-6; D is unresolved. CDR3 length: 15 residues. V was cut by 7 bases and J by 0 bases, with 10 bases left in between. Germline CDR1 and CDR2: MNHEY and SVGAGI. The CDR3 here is CASTTVNSGANVLTF. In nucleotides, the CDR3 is TGTGCCAGCACTACAGTAAACTCTGGGGCCAACGTCCTGACTTTC.

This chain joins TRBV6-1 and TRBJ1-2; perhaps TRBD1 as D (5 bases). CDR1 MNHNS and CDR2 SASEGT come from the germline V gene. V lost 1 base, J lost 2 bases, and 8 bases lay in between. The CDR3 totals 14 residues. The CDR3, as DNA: TGTGCCAGCAGTGAAGAGACAGAGAACTATGGCTACACCTTC. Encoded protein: CASSEETENYGYTF.

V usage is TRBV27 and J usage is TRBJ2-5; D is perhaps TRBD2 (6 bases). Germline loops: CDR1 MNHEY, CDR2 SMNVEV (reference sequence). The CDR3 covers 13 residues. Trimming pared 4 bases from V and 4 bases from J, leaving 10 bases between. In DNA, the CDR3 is TGTGCCAGCAGTTGGACTATCGGAGAGACCCAGTACTTC. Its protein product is CASSWTIGETQYF.

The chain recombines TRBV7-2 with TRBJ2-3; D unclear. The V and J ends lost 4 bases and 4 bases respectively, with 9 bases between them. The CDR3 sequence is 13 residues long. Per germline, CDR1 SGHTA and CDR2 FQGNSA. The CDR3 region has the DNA TGTGCCAGCAGCTCCGGAGTAGCAGATACGCAGTATTTT. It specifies CASSSGVADTQYF.

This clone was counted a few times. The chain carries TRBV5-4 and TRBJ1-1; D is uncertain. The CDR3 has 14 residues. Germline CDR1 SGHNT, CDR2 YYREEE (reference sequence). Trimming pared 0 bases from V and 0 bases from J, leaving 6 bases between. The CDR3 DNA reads TGTGCCAGCAGCTTGGTTCAGATGAACACTGAAGCTTTCTTT. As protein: CASSLVQMNTEAFF.

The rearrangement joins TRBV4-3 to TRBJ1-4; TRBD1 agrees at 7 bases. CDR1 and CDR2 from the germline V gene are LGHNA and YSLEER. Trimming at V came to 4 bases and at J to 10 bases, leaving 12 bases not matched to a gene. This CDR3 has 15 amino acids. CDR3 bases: TGCGCCAGCAGCCCAAAGACAGGGCGTAGTCGAAAACTGTTTTTT. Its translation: CASSPKTGRSRKLFF.

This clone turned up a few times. The CDR3 nucleotides are TGTGCCAGTAGTCATCCAACAGGGGTGAAGGGGAACACTGAAGCTTTCTTT. Protein: CASSHPTGVKGNTEAFF. V gene TRBV19 combines with J gene TRBJ1-1; TRBD1 matches 7 bases. In germline, CDR1 is LNHDA, CDR2 SQIVND (reference sequence). The CDR3 consists of 17 residues. V was clipped by 5 bases and J by 1 base; unmatched bases: 13.

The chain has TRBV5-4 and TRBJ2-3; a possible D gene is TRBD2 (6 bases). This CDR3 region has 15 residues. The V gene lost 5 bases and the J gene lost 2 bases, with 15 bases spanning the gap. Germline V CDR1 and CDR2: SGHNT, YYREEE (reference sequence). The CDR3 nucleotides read TGTGCCAGCAGACCGACTAGTATTAACACAGATACGCAGTATTTT. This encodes CASRPTSINTDTQYF.

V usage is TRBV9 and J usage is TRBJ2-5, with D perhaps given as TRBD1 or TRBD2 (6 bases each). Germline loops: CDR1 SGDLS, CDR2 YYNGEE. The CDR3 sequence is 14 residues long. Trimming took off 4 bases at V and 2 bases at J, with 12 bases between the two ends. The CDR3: CASSIGGGQETQYF. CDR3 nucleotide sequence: TGTGCCAGCAGCATAGGGGGAGGTCAAGAGACCCAGTACTTC.

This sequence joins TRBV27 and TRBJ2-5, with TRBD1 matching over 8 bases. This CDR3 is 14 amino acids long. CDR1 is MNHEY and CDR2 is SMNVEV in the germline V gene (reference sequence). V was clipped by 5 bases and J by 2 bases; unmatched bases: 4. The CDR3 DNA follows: TGTGCCAGCAGTCGCAGACAGGGGCAAGAGACCCAGTACTTC. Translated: CASSRRQGQETQYF.

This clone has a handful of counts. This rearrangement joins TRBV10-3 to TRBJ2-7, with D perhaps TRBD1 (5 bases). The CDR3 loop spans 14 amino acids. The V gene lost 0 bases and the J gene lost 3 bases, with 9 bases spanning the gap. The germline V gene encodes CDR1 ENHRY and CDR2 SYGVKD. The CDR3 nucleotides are TGTGCCATCAGTGAGTCGGGGCGTCGCTACGAGCAGTACTTC. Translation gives CAISESGRRYEQYF.

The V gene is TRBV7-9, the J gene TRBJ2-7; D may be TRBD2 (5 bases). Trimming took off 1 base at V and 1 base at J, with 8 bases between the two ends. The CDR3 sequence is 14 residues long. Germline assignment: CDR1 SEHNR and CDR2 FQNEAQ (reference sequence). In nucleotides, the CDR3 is TGTGCCAGCAGCTTAGGAGGGCTTTCCTACGAGCAGTACTTC. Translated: CASSLGGLSYEQYF.

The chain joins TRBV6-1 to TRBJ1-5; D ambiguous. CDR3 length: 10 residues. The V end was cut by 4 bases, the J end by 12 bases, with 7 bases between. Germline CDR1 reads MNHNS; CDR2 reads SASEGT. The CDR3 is CASSGRLQHF. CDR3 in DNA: TGTGCCAGCAGTGGGCGACTCCAGCATTTT.

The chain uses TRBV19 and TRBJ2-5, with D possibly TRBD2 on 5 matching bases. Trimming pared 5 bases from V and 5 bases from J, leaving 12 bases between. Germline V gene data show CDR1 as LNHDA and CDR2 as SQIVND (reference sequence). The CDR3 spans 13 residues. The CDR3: CASSSGFLETQYF. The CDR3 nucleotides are TGTGCCAGTAGTTCGGGATTTTTGGAGACCCAGTACTTC.

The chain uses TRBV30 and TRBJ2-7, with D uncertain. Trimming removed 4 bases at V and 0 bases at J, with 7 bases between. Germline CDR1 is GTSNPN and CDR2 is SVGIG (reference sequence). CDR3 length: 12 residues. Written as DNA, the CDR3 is TGTGCCTGGACAGGCAGCTCCTACGAGCAGTACTTC. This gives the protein CAWTGSSYEQYF.

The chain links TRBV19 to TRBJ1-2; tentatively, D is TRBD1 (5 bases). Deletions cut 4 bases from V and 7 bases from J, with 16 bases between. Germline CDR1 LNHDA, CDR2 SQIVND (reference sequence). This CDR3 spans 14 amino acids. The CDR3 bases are TGTGCCAGTAGTACGCCGGAGGGAGGGACTGGCTACACCTTC. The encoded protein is CASSTPEGGTGYTF. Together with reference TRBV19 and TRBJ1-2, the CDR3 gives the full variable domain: DGGITQSPKYLFRKEGQNVTLSCEQNLNHDAMYWYRQDPGQGLRLIYYSQIVNDFQKGDIAEGYSVSREKKESFPLTVTSAQKNPTAFYLCASSTPEGGTGYTFGSGTRLTVV.

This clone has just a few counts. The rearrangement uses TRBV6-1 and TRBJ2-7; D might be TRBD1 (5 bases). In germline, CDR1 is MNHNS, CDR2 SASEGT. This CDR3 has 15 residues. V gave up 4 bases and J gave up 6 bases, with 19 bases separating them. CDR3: CASSARKGHTGEQYF. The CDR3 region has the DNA TGTGCCAGCAGTGCCCGGAAGGGGCACACCGGCGAGCAGTACTTC.

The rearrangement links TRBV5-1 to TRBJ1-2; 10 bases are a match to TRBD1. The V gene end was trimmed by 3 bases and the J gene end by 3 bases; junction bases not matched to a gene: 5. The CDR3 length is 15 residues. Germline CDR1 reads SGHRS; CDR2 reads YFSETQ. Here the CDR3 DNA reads TGCGCCAGCAGCTCCGGACAGGGGGTCTACTATGGCTACACCTTC. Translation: CASSSGQGVYYGYTF.

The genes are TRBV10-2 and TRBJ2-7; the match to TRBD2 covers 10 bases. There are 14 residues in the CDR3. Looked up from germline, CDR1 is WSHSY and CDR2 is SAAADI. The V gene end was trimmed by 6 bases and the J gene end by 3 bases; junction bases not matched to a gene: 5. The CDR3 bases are TGCGCCAGCAGGGACTGGACTAGCGGCTACGAGCAGTACTTC. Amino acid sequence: CASRDWTSGYEQYF.